The clone carrying this T cell receptor beta chain was counted a few times. These data are taken from a study of response to subunit inactivated influenza vaccine. MiXCR, run by TCRdb on the RT-PCR reads, gives a single entry per CDR3 protein. This sample has 150,000 to 200,000 distinct CDR3 sequences, with 10% to 15% found just once. V was shortened by 4 bases and J by 4 bases, with 12 bases between the two germline ends. This CDR3 comprises 14 residues. Germline values: CDR1 MGHDK, CDR2 SYGVNS. These same data were also listed under a study on T cells expressing NK-cell markers. That work states: 5'RACE template switching with UMIs produced the TCR beta cDNA. Among eight sequenced donors, seven carried HCMV seropositivity while one was seronegative. Dominant NKG2C+ clonotypes were found to form roughly 1.0-7.5% of CD8+ T cells in about 6 donors. For a handful of donors, these clonotypes were likewise the leading ones in the CD3+CD56-NKG2C+ fraction.

This receptor was obtained from a man aged 50 to 60 who received an inactivated influenza vaccine. The V and J genes are TRBV25-1 and TRBJ2-3; perhaps TRBD2 as D (5 bases). This material consisted of CD8+ T cells sorted from PBMCs, taken 11 to 12 days after vaccination. The CDR3 reads CASSVEGAPDTQYF. As DNA, the CDR3 is TGTGCCAGCAGTGTTGAGGGCGCCCCAGATACGCAGTATTTT.